A single sample is the source of the 19 T cell receptor beta chains below, sequenced in a study of vaccination effects on CD4 cells after COVID-19. Before any sequencing was done, the ViraFEST assay used viral peptide pools to expand antigen-specific CD4+ T cells. Following culture for approximately 11 days, CD4+ T cells were isolated. As their vaccination, participants received two doses of either BNT162b2 or mRNA-1273. Their target antigens are unknown. The assay was immunoSEQ multiplex PCR, and TCRdb's table has in-frame clones only and misses some. The sample lists approximately 70,000 clones, under 80% occurring once. This specimen was CD4+ T cells from PBMCs cultured with HCoV-OC43 spike peptides, taken after COVID-19 vaccination. Subset meaning: HCoV-OC43 spike overlapping peptide pool stimulation. The receptor source for this set is a human donor who received a COVID-19 vaccine.

The chain has TRBV11-3 and TRBJ2-1; 9 nucleotides match TRBD2. CDR3 size: 15 residues. The trim removed 6 bases at V and 3 bases at J, leaving 6 bases unmatched. Germline V lookup: CDR1 SGHNT, CDR2 YENEEA. CDR3 in amino acids: CASSFAGGRYNEQFF. The CDR3 DNA reads TGTGCCAGCAGTTTTGCGGGGGGGCGCTACAATGAGCAGTTCTTC.

This chain links TRBV5-1 with TRBJ1-2; 7 bases line up with TRBD1. CDR3 size: 14 residues. Germline lookup yields CDR1 SGHRS and CDR2 YFSETQ. The V gene end was trimmed by 4 bases and the J gene end by 8 bases; junction bases not matched to a gene: 11. CDR3 protein: CASSVGQPEGGYTF. In nucleotides, the CDR3 is TGCGCCAGCAGCGTGGGACAGCCCGAGGGAGGCTACACCTTC.

This rearrangement joins TRBV3-1 (or the pseudogene TRBV3-2) to TRBJ1-6, with D possibly being TRBD1 (5 bases). CDR1 LGHDT and CDR2 YNNKEL come from the germline V gene (reference sequence). Trimming left V 3 bases short and J 8 bases short, with 14 bases between. The CDR3 extends over 15 amino acids. CDR3 nucleotides: TGTGCCAGCAGCCAGCCAATAGGGGCCGATTCACCCCTCCACTTT. It translates to CASSQPIGADSPLHF.

The V and J genes are TRBV4-1 and TRBJ2-7; D could derive from TRBD1 or TRBD2 (5 bases each). Trimming shortened V by 1 base and J by 6 bases, and 13 bases separated the two germline ends. Germline-derived CDR1 and CDR2 are MGHRA and YSYEKL. This CDR3 spans 14 amino acids. The CDR3: CASSQGSGAGEQYV. In DNA form, the CDR3 reads TGCGCCAGCAGCCAAGGGTCTGGGGCGGGCGAGCAGTACGTC.

This sequence joins TRBV25-1 and TRBJ2-7, with D possibly being TRBD2 (6 bases). The germline CDR1 and CDR2 sequences are MGHDK and SYGVNS. V was cut by 3 bases and J by 9 bases, with 12 bases left in between. The CDR3 contains 12 residues. CDR3 amino acids: CASSDGGALQYV. The CDR3 nucleotides are TGTGCCAGCAGTGACGGCGGGGCTTTGCAGTACGTC.

In DNA, the CDR3 is TGTGCCAGCAGTTTGTCACGGCTTAACTATGGCTACACCTTC. Translated, it gives CASSLSRLNYGYTF. The rearrangement uses TRBV28 and TRBJ1-2; no firm D call. Germline V CDR1 and CDR2: MDHEN, SYDVKM. Trimming took 3 bases from V and 1 from J, leaving 9 bases between them. The CDR3 has 14 residues.

The rearrangement uses TRBV5-4 and TRBJ2-5; 8 bases map to TRBD2. Germline values: CDR1 SGHNT, CDR2 YYREEE (reference sequence). The CDR3 has 15 residues. V trimming: 5 bases; J trimming: 5 bases; junction bases outside the gene matches: 11. The CDR3 is CASSPAGGRRETQYF. For the CDR3, the DNA is TGTGCCAGCAGTCCGGCGGGGGGTCGGCGCGAGACCCAGTACTTC.

The chain couples TRBV7-3 to TRBJ2-3; D perhaps matches TRBD2 (5 bases). The V and J ends lost 2 bases and 6 bases respectively, with 15 bases between them. The CDR3 is made up of 15 amino acids. The germline V gene encodes CDR1 SGHTA and CDR2 FQGTGA. The CDR3 sequence: CASSLAGVRGDTQYF. The CDR3 nucleotides read TGTGCCAGCAGCTTAGCCGGGGTCCGCGGGGATACGCAGTATTTT.

The chain combines TRBV5-1 with TRBJ2-1, with TRBD2 as a possible D gene (6 bases). The length of the CDR3 is 13 residues. V lost 4 bases to trimming and J lost 8 bases, with 13 bases between them. The V gene's germline CDR1 is SGHRS and CDR2 YFSETQ. The CDR3 DNA is TGCGCCAGCAGCCGCCGGGACTCCCATGAGCAGTTCTTC. Amino acid sequence: CASSRRDSHEQFF.

The chain carries TRBV11-2 and TRBJ1-2, with 7 bases aligning to TRBD1. CDR1 is SGHAT, CDR2 FQNNGV, per germline. The CDR3 extends over 13 amino acids. V shed 4 bases, J shed 4 bases, and the junction held 3 bases outside the gene matches. CDR3 region: CASSYGTVYGYTF. CDR3 sequence (DNA): TGTGCCAGCAGCTACGGGACAGTCTATGGCTACACCTTC. The whole variable domain, filled in from reference TRBV11-2 and TRBJ1-2, reads EAGVAQSPRYKIIEKRQSVAFWCNPISGHATLYWYQQILGQGPKLLIQFQNNGVVDDSQLPKDRFSAERLKGVDSTLKIQPAKLEDSAVYLCASSYGTVYGYTFGSGTRLTVV.

The chain links TRBV11-3 to TRBJ2-4, with TRBD1 matching 8 bases. This CDR3 spans 22 amino acids. Germline V CDR1 and CDR2: SGHNT, YENEEA. After removal of 0 bases from V and 0 bases from J, the junction contained 19 bases not matched to a gene. The CDR3 DNA reads as TGTGCCAGCAGCTTAGATCGTCTCAGGGGGCAGGGAAGAGGGTTAGCCAAAAACATTCAGTACTTC. Residues: CASSLDRLRGQGRGLAKNIQYF.

The gene calls are TRBV24-1 and TRBJ2-3; the D is unclear. Trimming pared 5 bases from V and 3 bases from J, leaving 8 bases between. CDR1 and CDR2 from the germline V gene are KGHDR and SFDVKD. The CDR3 consists of 13 residues. In nucleotides, the CDR3 is TGTGCCACCAGTGGTGATAGGACAGATACGCAGTATTTT. Amino acid sequence: CATSGDRTDTQYF.

V gene TRBV7-3 combines with J gene TRBJ2-6; the match to TRBD1 covers 7 bases. Trimming at V came to 3 bases and at J to 2 bases, leaving 1 base not matched to a gene. Germline V gene data show CDR1 as SGHTA and CDR2 as FQGTGA. The CDR3 is made up of 15 amino acids. In DNA, the CDR3 is TGTGCCAGCAGCTTGACAGGGACTGGGGCCAACGTCCTGACTTTC. The encoded protein is CASSLTGTGANVLTF. Variable domain in full (rest from reference TRBV7-3 and TRBJ2-6): GAGVSQTPSNKVTEKGKYVELRCDPISGHTALYWYRQSLGQGPEFLIYFQGTGAADDSGLPNDRFFAVRPEGSVSTLKIQRTERGDSAVYLCASSLTGTGANVLTFGAGSRLTVL.

V is TRBV4-1 and J is TRBJ1-5, with D possibly being TRBD1 (5 bases). V lost 0 bases, J lost 4 bases, and 16 bases lay in between. CDR3 length: 17 amino acids. Per the germline V gene, CDR1 is MGHRA and CDR2 is YSYEKL. The CDR3 nucleotides read TGCGCCAGCAGCCAAGATAGCAGGGAAGGTTGGAATCAGCCCCAGCATTTT. Translation: CASSQDSREGWNQPQHF.

The rearrangement links TRBV28 to TRBJ1-2; D gene ambiguous. CDR1 and CDR2 from the germline V gene are MDHEN and SYDVKM. This CDR3 has 13 residues. V lost 3 bases and J 3 bases, leaving 8 bases between the germline ends. In nucleotides, the CDR3 is TGTGCCAGCAGTTTTCTGCGGGACTATGGCTACACCTTC. Protein: CASSFLRDYGYTF.

The rearrangement links TRBV13 to TRBJ2-5; 7 bases fit TRBD1. V trimming: 6 bases; J trimming: 4 bases; junction bases outside the gene matches: 8. The CDR3 spans 14 residues. Germline CDR1 and CDR2: PRHDT and FYEKMQ (reference sequence). The CDR3 spells CASSARQGRETQYF. The DNA of the CDR3 is TGTGCCAGCAGTGCCCGACAGGGTCGAGAGACCCAGTACTTC.

The chain employs TRBV27 and TRBJ2-5; D unclear. Trimming stripped 1 base from V and 0 bases from J, with 12 bases between. The CDR3 has 16 residues. Germline V gene data show CDR1 as MNHEY and CDR2 as SMNVEV (reference sequence). In nucleotides, the CDR3 is TGTGCCAGCAGTTTATACTATCCCATGTACCAAGAGACCCAGTACTTC. Translated, it gives CASSLYYPMYQETQYF.

This clone showed up just a few times. It is likely a read error, because the conserved phenylalanine at the end of the CDR3 is missing. Because the CDR3's place on the DNA is in doubt, the DNA is left out and the CDR3 is given as listed by TCRdb. The J gene is TRBJ1-2, the V gene TRBV7-8. The CDR3 spans 12 residues, counting both ends. In germline, CDR1 is SGHVS, CDR2 FQNEAQ. The CDR3 loop is CASSPPLARTAG.

This clone was detected only once. The gene calls are TRBV20-1 and TRBJ1-2, with a possible D match to TRBD1 (5 bases). V shed 3 bases and J shed 5 bases, with 10 bases lying between them. The germline gives CDR1 DFQATT, CDR2 SNEGSKA (reference sequence). The CDR3 consists of 12 residues. The CDR3, as DNA: TGCAGTGCTAGTTACAGGCCATATGGCTACACCTTC. Its translation is CSASYRPYGYTF.